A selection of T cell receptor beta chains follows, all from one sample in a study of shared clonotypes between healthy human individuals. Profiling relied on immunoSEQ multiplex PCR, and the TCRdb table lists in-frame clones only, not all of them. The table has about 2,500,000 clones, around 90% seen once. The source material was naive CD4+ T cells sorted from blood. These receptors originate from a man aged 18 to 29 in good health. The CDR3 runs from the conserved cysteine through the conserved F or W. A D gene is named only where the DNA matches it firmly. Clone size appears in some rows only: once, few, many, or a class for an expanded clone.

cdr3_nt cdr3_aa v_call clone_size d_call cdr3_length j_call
TGCGCCAGCAGCTCACTAGCGGGAGGCGAGCAGTACTTC CASSSLAGGEQYF TRBV5-1 once TRBD2 13 TRBJ2-7
TGTGCCAGCTCAGGCGGGACAGCTTACTATGGCTACACCTTC CASSGGTAYYGYTF TRBV18 . TRBD1 14 TRBJ1-2
TGTGCCAGCTCCAGCCTACCAGGGACCGAGCAGTACTTC CASSSLPGTEQYF TRBV18 . . 13 TRBJ2-7
TGTGCCAGCAGCATTCTCTACGGTGAAAAACTGTTTTTT CASSILYGEKLFF TRBV5-4 . . 13 TRBJ1-4
TGCGCCAGCAGCCCGGAAAAGGGGTTTTCCACTGGCAATGAGCAGTTCTTC CASSPEKGFSTGNEQFF TRBV5-1 . . 17 TRBJ2-1
TGTGCCAGTAGTATAGAGGGACAGAGGAACACTGAAGCTTTCTTT CASSIEGQRNTEAFF TRBV19 . TRBD1 15 TRBJ1-1
TGCGCCAGCAGCCAAGGGGAAGGTATTTGGGACAGGGCGCCTGGGGAGCAGTTCTTC CASSQGEGIWDRAPGEQFF TRBV4-3 . TRBD1 19 TRBJ2-1
TGCGCCAGCAGCCAAGATGGGGCAGGGGACCAGCCCCAGCATTTT CASSQDGAGDQPQHF TRBV4-3 . . 15 TRBJ1-5
TGTGCCAGCAGTAGGACAGTCACCTACGAGCAGTACTTC CASSRTVTYEQYF TRBV27 . . 13 TRBJ2-7
TGTGCCAGCAGCAAGGGTCCTGTGCGCGAGCAGTACTTC CASSKGPVREQYF TRBV28 . . 13 TRBJ2-7
TGCGCCAGCAGCTTAGGACCTAGCTCCTACGAGCAGTACTTC CASSLGPSSYEQYF TRBV5-1 . . 14 TRBJ2-7
TGTGCCAGCTCACCGGGGGCGATTCAAGAGACCCAGTACTTC CASSPGAIQETQYF TRBV18 . . 14 TRBJ2-5
TGCGCCAGCAGCTTGGTACAGGGAGGCACTGAAGCTTTCTTT CASSLVQGGTEAFF TRBV5-1 . . 14 TRBJ1-1
TGTGCCATCAGTGCCAGGGGCTACAGGGATCAGTACTTC CAISARGYRDQYF TRBV10-3 . . 13 TRBJ2-7
TGTGCCAGCAGCTTGGGAGGACTAGCGGAGGGAGGGGGGTACAATGAGCAGTTCTTC CASSLGGLAEGGGYNEQFF TRBV5-6 . TRBD2 19 TRBJ2-1
TGTGCCAGCAGCTTAGTAGGGTATTTCCTCCCAGATACGCAGTATTTT CASSLVGYFLPDTQYF TRBV7-2 . . 16 TRBJ2-3
TGTGCCAGTAGTGCCCGGACAGGGGGGAGCAATCAGCCCCAGCATTTT CASSARTGGSNQPQHF TRBV19 . TRBD1 16 TRBJ1-5
TGTGCCAGCAGCGACTCGGCGAGCTCCTACAATGAGCAGTTCTTC CASSDSASSYNEQFF TRBV9 . . 15 TRBJ2-1
TGTGCCAGCAGTCTACTAGAGGGCTATGGCTACACCTTC CASSLLEGYGYTF TRBV28 . . 13 TRBJ1-2
TGTGCCACCAGAGCCAGCGGCCAAGAGACCCAGTACTTC CATRASGQETQYF TRBV15 . . 13 TRBJ2-5
TGTGCCAGCTCATACGGACAGGGACGAAATGAAAAACTGTTTTTT CASSYGQGRNEKLFF TRBV18 . TRBD1 15 TRBJ1-4
TGTGCCAGCAGGTCCAGTTTCACCGGGGAGCTGTTTTTT CASRSSFTGELFF TRBV28 few . 13 TRBJ2-2
TGTGCCTGGAGTCGCCCGGGAGCCGGAAACTATGGCTACACCTTC CAWSRPGAGNYGYTF TRBV30 . . 15 TRBJ1-2
TGTGCCAGCAGCCGAAACAGGGGGAGCACCGGGGAGCTGTTTTTT CASSRNRGSTGELFF TRBV7-2 . TRBD1 15 TRBJ2-2
TGTGCCAGCAGCTTAGCGGCTAGCGAGCGCAATGAGCAGTTCTTC CASSLAASERNEQFF TRBV7-2 . . 15 TRBJ2-1
TGTGCCAGCAGCGCAGGGTTCTCTGGAAACACCATATATTTT CASSAGFSGNTIYF TRBV9 . . 14 TRBJ1-3
TGTGCCAGCAGTTACTCAGAGGAGGGCCAGCCCCAGCATTTT CASSYSEEGQPQHF TRBV6-6 . . 14 TRBJ1-5
TGTGCCACCCAGGGATCGAGCAATCAGCCCCAGCATTTT CATQGSSNQPQHF TRBV6-5 . . 13 TRBJ1-5